This T cell receptor beta chain was profiled in a study of blood T cells in healthy people across ages. General observations from the study: Diversity was higher, and naive CD4+ cells more numerous, in long-lived donors than in aged donors. No conclusive comparison of naive versus antigen-experienced cells was possible with unsorted PBMCs.

Through a sample-barcoded 5' primer and a J-beta primer mix, a second PCR was run for roughly 7 to 12 cycles. TCRdb analysed the 5' RACE reads with MiXCR anew, one entry per CDR3 protein. The table lists 790,000 or so distinct CDR3 sequences, around half of them singletons, with roughly 18% in the top ten. Russia was home to the donors, healthy Caucasian individuals aged about 6 to 90. The CDR3 contains 19 residues. Losses at the gene ends were 3 bases for V and 3 bases for J; bases not matched to a gene: 15. Germline-derived CDR1 and CDR2 are DFQATT and SNEGSKA (reference sequence). This clonotype turned up a few times. The target antigen is unknown.

The sample consisted of blood. The origin of this receptor is a man older than 75 in good health. This chain uses TRBV20-1 with TRBJ2-3, with 13 bases fitting TRBD2. CDR3 region: CSASQFGTSGTSGTDTQYF. The CDR3 coding sequence is TGCAGTGCTAGCCAATTCGGGACTAGCGGGACCTCGGGAACAGATACGCAGTATTTT.